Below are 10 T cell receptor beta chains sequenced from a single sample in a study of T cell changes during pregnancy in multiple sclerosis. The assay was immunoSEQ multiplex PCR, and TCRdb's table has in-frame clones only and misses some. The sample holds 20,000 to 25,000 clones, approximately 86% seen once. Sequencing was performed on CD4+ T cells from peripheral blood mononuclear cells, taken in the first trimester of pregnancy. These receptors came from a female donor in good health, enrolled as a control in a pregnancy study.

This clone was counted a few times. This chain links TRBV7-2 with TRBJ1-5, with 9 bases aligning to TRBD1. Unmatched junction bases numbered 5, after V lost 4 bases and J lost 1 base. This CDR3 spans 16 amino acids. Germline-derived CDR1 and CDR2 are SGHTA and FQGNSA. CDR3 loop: CASSYTGGWSNQPQHF. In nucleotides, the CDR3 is TGTGCCAGCAGCTACACAGGGGGCTGGAGCAATCAGCCCCAGCATTTT.

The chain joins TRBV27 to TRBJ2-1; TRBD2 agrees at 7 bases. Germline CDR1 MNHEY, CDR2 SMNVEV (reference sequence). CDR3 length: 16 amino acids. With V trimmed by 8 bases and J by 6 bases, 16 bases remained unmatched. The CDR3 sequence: CASGGPRDYPRNEQFF. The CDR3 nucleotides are TGTGCCAGCGGCGGTCCGAGGGACTACCCCCGCAATGAGCAGTTCTTC.

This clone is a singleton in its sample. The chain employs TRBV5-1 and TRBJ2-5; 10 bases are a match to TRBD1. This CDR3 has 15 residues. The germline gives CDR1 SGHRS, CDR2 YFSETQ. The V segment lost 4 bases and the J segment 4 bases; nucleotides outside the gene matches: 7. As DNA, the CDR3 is TGCGCCAGCAGCGAAGGGACAGGGGATGCAGAGACCCAGTACTTC. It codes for CASSEGTGDAETQYF.

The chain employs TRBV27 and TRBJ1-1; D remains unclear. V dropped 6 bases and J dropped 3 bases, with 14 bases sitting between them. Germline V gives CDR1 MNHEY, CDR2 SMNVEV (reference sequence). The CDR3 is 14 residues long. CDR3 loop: CASRYSGGDTEAFF. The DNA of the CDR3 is TGTGCCAGCAGGTACTCCGGCGGTGACACTGAAGCTTTCTTT.

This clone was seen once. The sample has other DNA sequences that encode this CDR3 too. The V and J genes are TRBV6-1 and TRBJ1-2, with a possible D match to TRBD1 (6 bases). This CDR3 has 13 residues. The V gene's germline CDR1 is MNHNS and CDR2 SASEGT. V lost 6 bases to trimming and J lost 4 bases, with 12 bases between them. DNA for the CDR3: TGTGCCAGCAGCGAGACAGGTCTCTATGGCTACACCTTC. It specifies CASSETGLYGYTF.

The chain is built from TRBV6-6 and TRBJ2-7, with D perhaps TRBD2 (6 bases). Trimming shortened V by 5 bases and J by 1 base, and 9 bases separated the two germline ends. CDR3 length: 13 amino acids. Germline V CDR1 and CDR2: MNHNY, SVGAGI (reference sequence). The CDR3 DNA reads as TGTGCCAGCAGTGGGACTTCGTCCTACGAGCAGTACTTC. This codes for CASSGTSSYEQYF.

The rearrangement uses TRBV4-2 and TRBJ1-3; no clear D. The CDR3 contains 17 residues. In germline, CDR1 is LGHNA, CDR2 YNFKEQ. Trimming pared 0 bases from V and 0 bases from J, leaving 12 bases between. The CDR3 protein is CASSQDRGASSGNTIYF. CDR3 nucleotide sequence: TGTGCCAGCAGCCAAGATCGTGGCGCTAGCTCTGGAAACACCATATATTTT.

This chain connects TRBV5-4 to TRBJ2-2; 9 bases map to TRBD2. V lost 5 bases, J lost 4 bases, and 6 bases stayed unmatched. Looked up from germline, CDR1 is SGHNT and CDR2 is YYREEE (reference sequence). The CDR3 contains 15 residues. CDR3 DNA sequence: TGTGCCAGCAGTTTAGCGGGAGAACCCACCGGGGAGCTGTTTTTT. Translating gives CASSLAGEPTGELFF. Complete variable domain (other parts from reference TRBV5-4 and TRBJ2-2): ETGVTQSPTHLIKTRGQQVTLRCSSQSGHNTVSWYQQALGQGPQFIFQYYREEENGRGNFPPRFSGLQFPNYSSELNVNALELDDSALYLCASSLAGEPTGELFFGEGSRLTVL.

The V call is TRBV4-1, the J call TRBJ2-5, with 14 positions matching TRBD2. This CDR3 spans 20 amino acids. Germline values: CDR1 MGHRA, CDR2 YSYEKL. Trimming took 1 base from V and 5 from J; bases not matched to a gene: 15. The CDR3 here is CASSQAPGLAGGERRETQYF. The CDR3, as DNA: TGCGCCAGCAGCCAAGCCCCCGGACTAGCGGGAGGAGAAAGGCGGGAGACCCAGTACTTC.

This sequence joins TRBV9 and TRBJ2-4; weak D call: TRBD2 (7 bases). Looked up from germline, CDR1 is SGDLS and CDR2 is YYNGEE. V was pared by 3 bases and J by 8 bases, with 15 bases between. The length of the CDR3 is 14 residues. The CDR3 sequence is CASSEGGLNDIQYF. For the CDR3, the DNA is TGTGCCAGCAGCGAAGGGGGACTAAATGACATTCAGTACTTC.